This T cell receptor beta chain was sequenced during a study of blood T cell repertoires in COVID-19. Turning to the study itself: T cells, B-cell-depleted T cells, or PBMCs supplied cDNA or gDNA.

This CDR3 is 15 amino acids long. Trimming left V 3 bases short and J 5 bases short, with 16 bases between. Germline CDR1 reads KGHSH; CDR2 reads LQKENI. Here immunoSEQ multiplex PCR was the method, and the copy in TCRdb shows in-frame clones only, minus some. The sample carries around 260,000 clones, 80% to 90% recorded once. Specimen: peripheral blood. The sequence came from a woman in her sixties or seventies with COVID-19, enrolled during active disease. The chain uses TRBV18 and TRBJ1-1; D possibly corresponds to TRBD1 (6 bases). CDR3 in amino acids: CASSPLQGGGTEAFF. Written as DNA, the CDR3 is TGTGCCAGCTCACCCTTACAAGGGGGGGGGACTGAAGCTTTCTTT.